The 27 T cell receptor beta chains reported below all come from one sample, sequenced in a study. TCRdb ran MiXCR on the 5' RACE reads and lists one entry per CDR3 protein. The sample records 62,000 or so distinct CDR3 sequences, more than 25% being singletons. The sample consisted of tumor-infiltrating naive CD4+ T cells sorted from the breast tumor. Indicated subset: naive CD4+ T cells, CD4+CD45RA+CD25-. Every receptor here comes from a female donor with breast cancer.

The J gene is TRBJ1-4, the V gene TRBV28; D is unresolved. Trimming shortened V by 5 bases and J by 7 bases, and 14 bases separated the two germline ends. This CDR3 spans 14 amino acids. Germline V lookup: CDR1 MDHEN, CDR2 SYDVKM. DNA for the CDR3: TGTGCCAGCAGTCCCGGGGAGGTCATTGAAAAACTGTTTTTT. Translating gives CASSPGEVIEKLFF.

This clonotype was recorded a few times. In DNA form, the CDR3 reads TGTGCCAGCAGCGTAGGCACAGGGGGCAGGAACACCGGGGAGCTGTTTTTT. This sequence encodes CASSVGTGGRNTGELFF. This chain connects TRBV9 to TRBJ2-2; 9 nucleotides agree with TRBD1. V lost 0 bases to trimming and J lost 1 base; unmatched junction nucleotides: 4. This CDR3 contains 17 residues. Germline lookup yields CDR1 SGDLS and CDR2 YYNGEE.

CDR3 nucleotide sequence: TGTGCCAGCAGCAGTACAGGGGCGGGTCAGCCCCAGCATTTT. Translating gives CASSSTGAGQPQHF. V is TRBV12-3 or TRBV12-4 and J is TRBJ1-5, with TRBD1 identical over 7 bases. The CDR3 runs 14 residues. The ends lost 6 bases at V and 6 bases at J; junction bases unmatched: 8.

The V and J genes are TRBV20-1 and TRBJ1-1; D remains unclear. CDR1 is DFQATT, CDR2 SNEGSKA, per germline (reference sequence). The CDR3 contains 11 residues. The V end was cut by 3 bases, the J end by 6 bases, with 8 bases between. Written as DNA, the CDR3 is TGCAGTGCTAGTAGTCCAGCTGAAGCTTTCTTT. Translated: CSASSPAEAFF.

In its sample, this clonotype was seen a few times. The J gene is TRBJ2-2, the V gene TRBV12-3 or TRBV12-4; TRBD2 matches at 9 bases. Trimming took 6 bases from V and 5 from J; bases not matched to a gene: 7. The CDR3 sequence is 15 residues long. The CDR3 DNA follows: TGTGCCAGCAGACCTAGCGGGGTCGGAACCGGGGAGCTGTTTTTT. It translates to CASRPSGVGTGELFF.

The sample holds many counts of this clonotype. V gene TRBV10-3 combines with J gene TRBJ2-5, with 9 positions matching TRBD1. The V gene end was trimmed by 4 bases and the J gene end by 5 bases; junction bases not matched to a gene: 5. Germline V gene data show CDR1 as ENHRY and CDR2 as SYGVKD. The CDR3 covers 14 residues. The CDR3 nucleotides read TGTGCCATCAGTGGGGGACAGGGAAGCGAGACCCAGTACTTC. This encodes CAISGGQGSETQYF.

The sample holds many counts of this clonotype. The chain recombines TRBV2 with TRBJ1-5; perhaps TRBD1 as D (5 bases). CDR3 length: 14 amino acids. V shed 1 base and J shed 9 bases, with 13 bases lying between them. Germline values: CDR1 SNHLY, CDR2 FYNNEI. CDR3 nucleotides: TGTGCCAGCAGTGAAGGTTTCCGTGGGGGGCCCCAGCATTTT. Amino acids: CASSEGFRGGPQHF.

The chain combines TRBV20-1 with TRBJ1-5; tentative D call: TRBD1 (5 bases). The CDR3 loop spans 14 amino acids. CDR1 is DFQATT, CDR2 SNEGSKA, per germline (reference sequence). The V and J ends lost 5 bases and 0 bases respectively, with 11 bases between them. This CDR3 is CSAAWTHSNQPQHF. The CDR3 DNA is TGCAGTGCTGCCTGGACACATAGCAATCAGCCCCAGCATTTT.

The chain joins TRBV6-1 to TRBJ1-6, with D perhaps TRBD1 (5 bases). The V gene's germline CDR1 is MNHNS and CDR2 SASEGT. Deletions cut 4 bases from V and 10 bases from J, with 14 bases between. This CDR3 is 14 amino acids long. The CDR3 DNA reads TGTGCCAGCAGTGCCGGGGACTGGGGCTCACCCCTCCACTTT. Amino acids: CASSAGDWGSPLHF.

The rearrangement joins TRBV15 to TRBJ2-5; D uncertain. With 1 base removed from V and 1 base from J, the gap between germline ends came to 13 bases. The CDR3 has 16 residues. The germline CDR1 and CDR2 sequences are LNHNV and YYDKDF (reference sequence). The CDR3 protein is CATSRASRRVQETQYF. The CDR3 nucleotides are TGTGCCACCAGCAGAGCGTCGAGACGAGTCCAAGAGACCCAGTACTTC.

This clonotype has more than one count but fewer than ten. V and J are TRBV4-1 and TRBJ2-3, with TRBD2 matching 13 bases. The germline V gene has CDR1 MGHRA and CDR2 YSYEKL. Trimming cost V 4 bases and J 4 bases; bases outside gene matches: 8. The CDR3 contains 17 residues. Here the CDR3 reads CASSPIPGTSGADTQYF. The CDR3 coding sequence is TGCGCCAGCAGCCCTATTCCCGGGACTAGCGGGGCAGATACGCAGTATTTT.

The rearrangement joins TRBV20-1 to TRBJ2-7; D unclear. This CDR3 is built from 13 residues. The V gene's germline CDR1 is DFQATT and CDR2 SNEGSKA (reference sequence). The ends were cut back, 1 base at V and 3 bases at J, with 10 bases in the middle. This CDR3 reads CSARGQPNYEQYF. In DNA, the CDR3 is TGCAGTGCTAGAGGGCAGCCGAACTACGAGCAGTACTTC.

This clonotype was seen more than once but under ten times. The CDR3 nucleotides are TGTGCCAGCAGCCAACAGGGGGGCGAGCAGTACTTC. Translating gives CASSQQGGEQYF. The J gene is TRBJ2-7, the V gene TRBV3-1; perhaps TRBD1 as D (7 bases). The length of the CDR3 is 12 residues. Germline CDR1 reads LGHDT; CDR2 reads YNNKEL (reference sequence). V was shortened by 2 bases and J by 6 bases, with 8 bases between the two germline ends.

The V call is TRBV30, the J call TRBJ1-3, with D possibly TRBD1 on 5 matching bases. Trimming took 8 bases from V and 9 from J, leaving 20 bases between them. The CDR3 loop spans 13 amino acids. Germline CDR1 GTSNPN, CDR2 SVGIG (reference sequence). The DNA for the CDR3 is TGTGCCGCGGTGGGGCAGACAGTGACCACCATATATTTT. Protein product: CAAVGQTVTTIYF.

The V gene is TRBV15, the J gene TRBJ2-3; 7 bases map to TRBD1. The J segment lost 2 bases and the V segment lost 3 bases, leaving 5 bases of the junction unmatched. Germline V gene lookup returns CDR1 LNHNV and CDR2 YYDKDF (reference sequence). The CDR3 loop spans 15 amino acids. The CDR3 sequence is CATSSRQGHTDTQYF. As DNA, the CDR3 is TGTGCCACCAGCAGTAGACAGGGCCACACAGATACGCAGTATTTT.

This clonotype was counted at least ten times. The chain employs TRBV5-1 and TRBJ1-1; D is unclear. The CDR3 covers 14 residues. Germline V gene sequence: CDR1 SGHRS, CDR2 YFSETQ. Deletions cut 0 bases from V and 6 bases from J, with 12 bases between. CDR3 in amino acids: CASSLDGRSAEAFF. The CDR3 nucleotides are TGCGCCAGCAGCTTGGACGGCCGTTCGGCTGAAGCTTTCTTT.

The J gene is TRBJ1-6, the V gene TRBV7-9; D ambiguous. Looked up from germline, CDR1 is SEHNR and CDR2 is FQNEAQ (reference sequence). V was clipped by 5 bases and J by 7 bases, with 9 bases between them. The length of the CDR3 is 13 residues. Written as DNA, the CDR3 is TGTGCCAGCAGCCACGGAGAGAATTCACCCCTCCACTTT. Translating gives CASSHGENSPLHF. Full variable domain (rest looked up from reference TRBV7-9 and TRBJ1-6): DTGVSQNPRHKITKRGQNVTFRCDPISEHNRLYWYRQTLGQGPEFLTYFQNEAQLEKSRLLSDRFSAERPKGSFSTLEIQRTEQGDSAMYLCASSHGENSPLHFGNGTRLTVT.

This clonotype was seen more than once but under ten times. CDR3 sequence (DNA): TGTGCCAGCAGTTTTAGGACAGGGTGGGAAGAGACCCAGTACTTC. Translating gives CASSFRTGWEETQYF. The rearrangement joins TRBV12-3 or TRBV12-4 to TRBJ2-5; 8 bases map to TRBD1. V trimming: 3 bases; J trimming: 3 bases; junction bases outside the gene matches: 6. This CDR3 is built from 15 residues.

The chain links TRBV4-3 to TRBJ2-1, with no clear D. V was cut by 0 bases and J by 9 bases, with 12 bases left in between. CDR1 is LGHNA and CDR2 is YSLEER in the germline V gene. The CDR3 covers 14 residues. CDR3 protein: CASSQDHFAAEQFF. CDR3 nucleotides: TGCGCCAGCAGCCAAGATCATTTTGCGGCTGAGCAGTTCTTC.

Worth noting for this clonotype: A much bigger clone sits one base away, suggesting this may be a read error. A read error is likely, as this CDR3 ends without the conserved phenylalanine or tryptophan. This rearrangement joins TRBV4-2 to TRBJ1-2, with D unresolved. Between the trimmed V and J ends, which lost 3 bases and 5 bases, there was a span of 16 bases. CDR3 length: 15 residues. Germline assignment: CDR1 LGHNA and CDR2 YNFKEQ. The CDR3 DNA is TGTGCCAGCAGCCAGGAACCGGGAGACAAGTATGGCTACACCTTA. Its translation: CASSQEPGDKYGYTL.

This clonotype was detected a few times. The chain joins TRBV5-1 to TRBJ2-3; D may match TRBD1 or TRBD2 (6 bases each). This CDR3 contains 15 residues. Germline-derived CDR1 and CDR2 are SGHRS and YFSETQ. The V gene lost 2 bases and the J gene lost 1 base, with 11 bases spanning the gap. This chain's CDR3 is CASSLQGGGTDTQYF. The CDR3, as DNA: TGCGCCAGCAGCTTACAGGGAGGAGGCACAGATACGCAGTATTTT.

The chain recombines TRBV9 with TRBJ2-7; TRBD1 or TRBD2 may be the D gene (5 bases each). The V end lost 3 bases, the J end lost 4 bases, and 17 bases lay between the germline ends. Germline CDR1 and CDR2: SGDLS and YYNGEE. The CDR3 extends over 15 amino acids. In nucleotides, the CDR3 is TGTGCCAGCAGCGAAGAACTGGGGGAAGGATACGAGCAGTACTTC. Amino acids: CASSEELGEGYEQYF.

This clonotype was seen once. The missing conserved phenylalanine or tryptophan at the end of this CDR3 makes a read error likely. The rearrangement links TRBV2 to TRBJ2-5; 9 bases line up with TRBD2. The V and J ends lost 6 bases and 4 bases, in that order; junction bases with no gene match: 6. From germline, CDR1 is SNHLY and CDR2 FYNNEI. The length of the CDR3 is 14 residues. The CDR3 sequence: CASSRTSAAETQYI. The CDR3, as DNA: TGTGCCAGCAGCCGGACTAGCGCCGCAGAGACCCAGTACATC.

This clonotype appeared a single time. This could be a read error, since a much larger clone is one nucleotide away. The chain carries TRBV6-6 and TRBJ1-1; no reliable D call. This CDR3 comprises 11 residues. Germline CDR1 is MNHNY and CDR2 is SVGAGI (reference sequence). CDR3 amino acids: CASGYYVEAFF. The CDR3 coding sequence is TGTGCCAGCGGTTATTACGTAGAAGCTTTCTTT.

On this clonotype itself: Since a much larger clone is just one base distant, this may be a read error. The CDR3 nucleotides are TGCGCCAGCAGCCTCGGCGGAGGGGGCAATGGCTACCCCTTC. It is translated as CASSLGGGGNGYPF. The chain links TRBV5-1 to TRBJ1-2; TRBD1 agrees at 7 bases. The CDR3 extends over 14 amino acids. Per the germline V gene, CDR1 is SGHRS and CDR2 is YFSETQ. Combining the CDR3 with reference TRBV5-1 and TRBJ1-2 gives the whole variable domain KAGVTQTPRYLIKTRGQQVTLSCSPISGHRSVSWYQQTPGQGLQFLFEYFSETQRNKGNFPGRFSGRQFSNSRSEMNVSTLELGDSALYLCASSLGGGGNGYPFGSGTRLTVV.

This chain joins TRBV5-5 and TRBJ1-5, with no clear D. The V end was cut by 0 bases, the J end by 5 bases, with 12 bases between. The CDR3 has 15 residues. Germline V lookup: CDR1 SGHKS, CDR2 YYEKEE (reference sequence). The CDR3 here is CASSLEGWRDQPQHF. CDR3 sequence (DNA): TGTGCCAGCAGCTTGGAAGGGTGGAGGGATCAGCCCCAGCATTTT.

V and J are TRBV7-2 and TRBJ2-7, with 11 bases lining up with TRBD2. The ends lost 4 bases at V and 2 bases at J; junction bases unmatched: 4. The CDR3 runs to 15 residues. CDR1 and CDR2 from the germline V gene are SGHTA and FQGNSA. This CDR3 reads CASSSRLAGTYEQYF. The CDR3 region has the DNA TGTGCCAGCAGCTCGCGACTAGCGGGGACCTACGAGCAGTACTTC.